These 28 T cell receptor beta chains were sequenced from one sample in a study of glioma-infiltrating T cells after dendritic cell vaccination. Time point meaning: after dendritic cell vaccination, including at tumor progression/relapse. Measured with immunoSEQ multiplex PCR; TCRdb has only the in-frame clones, and not every one. The table shows around 60,000 clones, with roughly nine tenths occurring only once. The sample in question was blood, obtained after dendritic cell vaccination. The receptors were gathered from a human donor with glioblastoma.

The V and J genes are TRBV25-1 and TRBJ1-2, with TRBD1 matching over 11 bases. This CDR3 spans 13 amino acids. The trim removed 7 bases at V and 8 bases at J, leaving 6 bases unmatched. Germline assignment: CDR1 MGHDK and CDR2 SYGVNS. The CDR3 DNA sequence: TGTGCCAGCACCCGGGACAGGGGGAACGGCTACACCTTC. Its protein is CASTRDRGNGYTF.

The chain combines TRBV5-1 with TRBJ1-2; weak D call: TRBD1 (5 bases). Trimming cost V 2 bases and J 4 bases, with 27 bases left between them. Germline CDR1 SGHRS, CDR2 YFSETQ. This CDR3 contains 19 residues. In DNA form, the CDR3 reads TGCGCCAGCAGCTTCCACAGGAGTATCTCTAGGGCGGGGACCTATGGCTACACCTTC. Its protein product is CASSFHRSISRAGTYGYTF.

This chain uses TRBV7-2 with TRBJ2-2, with D unresolved. This CDR3 is built from 12 residues. With 5 bases removed from V and 5 bases from J, the gap between germline ends came to 6 bases. Germline lookup yields CDR1 SGHTA and CDR2 FQGNSA. The CDR3 DNA follows: TGTGCCAGCAGCACATATACCGGGGAGCTGTTTTTT. Translating gives CASSTYTGELFF.

The V gene is TRBV5-6, the J gene TRBJ1-1; the match to TRBD1 covers 9 bases. Trimming cost V 5 bases and J 0 bases; bases outside gene matches: 8. CDR1 SGHDT and CDR2 YYEEEE come from the germline V gene. The CDR3 totals 16 residues. As DNA, the CDR3 is TGTGCCAGCAGTACAGGGGGCCAAAGGTTGAACACTGAAGCTTTCTTT. It yields the protein CASSTGGQRLNTEAFF.

The CDR3 here is CASRVGDSNSPLHF. The CDR3 DNA sequence: TGTGCCAGCAGAGTCGGTGACAGCAATTCACCCCTCCACTTT. The chain employs TRBV5-4 and TRBJ1-6; D might be TRBD1 (5 bases). V dropped 5 bases and J dropped 7 bases, with 13 bases sitting between them. The CDR3 is made up of 14 amino acids. Germline assignment: CDR1 SGHNT and CDR2 YYREEE (reference sequence).

The J gene is TRBJ2-1, the V gene TRBV11-2; 13 bases line up with TRBD2. Looked up from germline, CDR1 is SGHAT and CDR2 is FQNNGV. This CDR3 is 14 amino acids long. J was trimmed by 7 bases and V by 9 bases; bases with no gene match: 6. CDR3 loop: CASTPGLAGNEQFF. DNA of the CDR3: TGTGCCAGTACTCCGGGACTAGCGGGAAATGAGCAGTTCTTC.

The CDR3 DNA follows: TGTGCCAGCAGCCCATCAGGGGGCACTGAAGCTTTCTTT. Its translation is CASSPSGGTEAFF. This chain joins TRBV5-5 and TRBJ1-1; 7 positions match TRBD1. The germline V gene encodes CDR1 SGHKS and CDR2 YYEKEE (reference sequence). CDR3 length: 13 amino acids. V shed 4 bases, J shed 4 bases, and the junction held 4 bases outside the gene matches. Variable domain in full (rest from reference TRBV5-5 and TRBJ1-1): DAGVTQSPTHLIKTRGQQVTLRCSPISGHKSVSWYQQVLGQGPQFIFQYYEKEERGRGNFPDRFSARQFPNYSSELNVNALLLGDSALYLCASSPSGGTEAFFGQGTRLTVV.

The chain links TRBV5-1 to TRBJ2-2, with D maybe TRBD1 (5 bases). Germline values: CDR1 SGHRS, CDR2 YFSETQ. This CDR3 spans 14 amino acids. The V gene lost 4 bases and the J gene lost 5 bases, with 12 bases spanning the gap. The CDR3 region has the DNA TGCGCCAGCAGCGACCAGGGAATAACCGGGGAGCTGTTTTTT. Amino acids: CASSDQGITGELFF.

V is TRBV4-3 and J is TRBJ1-2; 8 bases match TRBD1. V gave up 0 bases and J gave up 7 bases; unmatched junction bases: 4. The V gene's germline CDR1 is LGHNA and CDR2 YSLEER. This CDR3 is 14 amino acids long. In nucleotides, the CDR3 is TGCGCCAGCAGCCAAGATCTCACAGGGGGTGGCTACACCTTC. Its translation is CASSQDLTGGGYTF.

The chain couples TRBV11-2 to TRBJ2-1, with 13 bases aligning to TRBD2. V lost 6 bases and J lost 3; bases outside the gene matches: 14. This CDR3 is built from 19 residues. Looked up from germline, CDR1 is SGHAT and CDR2 is FQNNGV. The CDR3 sequence: CASRPGLAGELSSYNEQFF. CDR3 nucleotide sequence: TGTGCCAGCAGGCCCGGACTAGCGGGAGAATTATCGAGCTACAATGAGCAGTTCTTC.

The chain employs TRBV29-1 and TRBJ2-1; 14 bases are a match to TRBD2. Trimming removed 3 bases from V and 8 bases from J; junction bases left unmatched: 12. Germline CDR1 SQVTM, CDR2 ANQGSEA. The CDR3 contains 17 residues. The CDR3 sequence is CSVEGVTSGRAKDEQFF. In DNA, the CDR3 is TGCAGCGTTGAGGGTGTGACTAGCGGGAGGGCCAAAGATGAGCAGTTCTTC.

This clone appeared a single time. This chain joins TRBV4-2 and TRBJ2-2; 10 nucleotides agree with TRBD1. The CDR3 runs to 15 residues. Germline loops: CDR1 LGHNA, CDR2 YNFKEQ. Trimming removed 6 bases from V and 3 bases from J; junction bases left unmatched: 4. CDR3 nucleotides: TGTGCCAGCAGGAGACAGGGGGCGGACACCGGGGAGCTGTTTTTT. Amino acids: CASRRQGADTGELFF.

The chain's CDR3 is CAISESTSGRPSTDTQYF. Here the CDR3 DNA reads TGTGCCATCAGTGAGTCAACTAGCGGGAGGCCTAGCACAGATACGCAGTATTTT. The chain employs TRBV10-3 and TRBJ2-3, with TRBD2 matching 12 bases. After removal of 0 bases from V and 0 bases from J, the junction contained 4 bases not matched to a gene. Per germline, CDR1 ENHRY and CDR2 SYGVKD. This CDR3 has 18 amino acids.

This chain joins TRBV25-1 and TRBJ2-1, with TRBD1 matching over 9 bases. The J segment lost 7 bases and the V segment lost 4 bases, leaving 14 bases of the junction unmatched. CDR1 and CDR2 (germline): MGHDK, SYGVNS. This CDR3 comprises 17 residues. CDR3 region: CASSGNWGQGVGNEQFF. DNA for the CDR3: TGTGCCAGCAGTGGGAATTGGGGACAGGGCGTCGGGAATGAGCAGTTCTTC.

In its sample, this clone was seen once. The junction differs from germline at one of its ends, possibly a read error. V is TRBV11-3 and J is TRBJ2-7, with 7 nucleotides matching TRBD1. Germline CDR1 reads SGHNT; CDR2 reads YENEEA. CDR3 length equals 16 residues. DNA for the CDR3: TGTGCCGGCAGCGATACAGGGGCCTCATTCCCCTACGAGCAGTACTTC. Translated, it gives CAGSDTGASFPYEQYF.

This clone occurred a few times. The genes are TRBV7-9 and TRBJ1-1, with D unclear. V was clipped by 5 bases and J by 3 bases, with 16 bases between them. The CDR3 spans 15 residues. Germline CDR1 reads SEHNR; CDR2 reads FQNEAQ (reference sequence). The DNA for the CDR3 is TGTGCCAGCAGCCCTAGCATCAGGAGGGACACTGAAGCTTTCTTT. Translated: CASSPSIRRDTEAFF.

A note on this clone: The junction differs from germline at one of its ends, possibly a read error. The chain recombines TRBV7-7 with TRBJ2-1; maybe TRBD1 (6 bases). The CDR3 runs 17 residues. In germline, CDR1 is SSHAT, CDR2 FNYEAQ (reference sequence). The CDR3 nucleotides are TGTGCTAGCAGCCCAGGGGATCGTAAAGCTTCCTACAATGAGCAGTTCTTC. This gives the protein CASSPGDRKASYNEQFF.

The chain combines TRBV5-1 with TRBJ2-4; weak D call: TRBD1 (5 bases). CDR1 is SGHRS and CDR2 is YFSETQ in the germline V gene. The V gene lost 0 bases and the J gene lost 0 bases, with 10 bases spanning the gap. The CDR3 is 16 residues long. The CDR3 DNA is TGCGCCAGCAGCTTGGTGGGGCCCCTAGCCAAAAACATTCAGTACTTC. Protein product: CASSLVGPLAKNIQYF.

The CDR3 coding sequence is TGTGCCAGCAGTGAGGGTCGGGAGGACTATGGCTACACCTTC. It yields the protein CASSEGREDYGYTF. The chain employs TRBV6-4 and TRBJ1-2; D remains ambiguous. V lost 3 bases to trimming and J lost 3 bases, with 11 bases between them. CDR1 and CDR2 from the germline V gene are MRHNA and SNTAGT. The CDR3 consists of 14 residues.

The rearrangement joins TRBV12-5 to TRBJ1-1; TRBD1 might be the D (6 bases). The germline V and J ends were trimmed by 5 bases and 1 base, with 17 bases remaining between them. This CDR3 has 16 amino acids. Germline V gene lookup returns CDR1 LGHNT and CDR2 FRNRAP. CDR3 coding DNA: TGTGCTAGTGGTCCACCCAGGGGTCCAAAGAACACTGAAGCTTTCTTT. Protein sequence: CASGPPRGPKNTEAFF. Combining the CDR3 with reference TRBV12-5 and TRBJ1-1 gives the whole variable domain DARVTQTPRHKVTEMGQEVTMRCQPILGHNTVFWYRQTMMQGLELLAYFRNRAPLDDSGMPKDRFSAEMPDATLATLKIQPSEPRDSAVYFCASGPPRGPKNTEAFFGQGTRLTVV.

This clone was detected only a few times. The genes are TRBV5-1 and TRBJ1-2; 8 bases agree with TRBD1. Germline CDR1 reads SGHRS; CDR2 reads YFSETQ. J gave up 3 bases and V 2 bases, and 3 bases lay outside the gene matches. CDR3 length: 14 amino acids. CDR3 amino acids: CASSFGQGDYGYTF. The CDR3, as DNA: TGCGCCAGCAGCTTTGGACAGGGCGACTATGGCTACACCTTC.

The V and J genes are TRBV7-3 and TRBJ2-3; tentative D call: TRBD2 (5 bases). Looked up from germline, CDR1 is SGHTA and CDR2 is FQGTGA. This CDR3 contains 16 residues. V was pared by 5 bases and J by 1 base, with 16 bases between. CDR3 sequence (DNA): TGTGCCAGCAGCGCTTCGCGTGCGGGCGGCACAGATACGCAGTATTTT. As protein: CASSASRAGGTDTQYF.

In its sample, this clone was seen once. The CDR3 spells CASSSGRGNSPLHF. DNA of the CDR3: TGTGCCAGCAGCTCCGGACGGGGTAATTCACCCCTCCACTTT. The chain employs TRBV7-2 and TRBJ1-6; no reliable D call. The CDR3 is made up of 14 amino acids. V was trimmed by 4 bases and J by 6 bases, leaving 10 bases between them. Germline values: CDR1 SGHTA, CDR2 FQGNSA. The full variable domain, rest sourced from reference TRBV7-2 and TRBJ1-6, is GAGVSQSPSNKVTEKGKDVELRCDPISGHTALYWYRQSLGQGLEFLIYFQGNSAPDKSGLPSDRFSAERTGGSVSTLTIQRTQQEDSAVYLCASSSGRGNSPLHFGNGTRLTVT.

V usage is TRBV6-1 and J usage is TRBJ2-1; D is ambiguous. CDR3 length: 15 residues. V lost 0 bases to trimming and J lost 1 base, with 7 bases between them. Germline CDR1 and CDR2: MNHNS and SASEGT. CDR3: CASSEAPTSYNEQFF. The CDR3 nucleotides are TGTGCCAGCAGTGAAGCCCCCACTTCCTACAATGAGCAGTTCTTC.

The gene calls are TRBV4-2 and TRBJ2-2, with 13 bases aligning to TRBD2. Losses at the gene ends were 2 bases for V and 5 bases for J; bases not matched to a gene: 2. The CDR3 extends over 16 amino acids. Germline values: CDR1 LGHNA, CDR2 YNFKEQ. CDR3 bases: TGTGCCAGCAGCCAAACTAGCGGGAGGGGAACCGGGGAGCTGTTTTTT. It is translated as CASSQTSGRGTGELFF.

In this sample, this clone turned up a few times. The DNA for the CDR3 is TGTGCCAGCAGCTTCTTAGCGGGGGGGCCGGCAGAGACCCAGTACTTC. Translated, it gives CASSFLAGGPAETQYF. This rearrangement joins TRBV5-5 to TRBJ2-5; 11 bases are a match to TRBD2. The germline gives CDR1 SGHKS, CDR2 YYEKEE (reference sequence). This CDR3 has 16 residues. The junction had 7 bases not matched to a gene; V was cut back by 2 bases and J by 4 bases.

About this clone: The same CDR3 also results from other DNA sequences found in this sample. The chain employs TRBV5-1 and TRBJ1-1; TRBD1 matches at 8 bases. This CDR3 comprises 15 residues. Per germline, CDR1 SGHRS and CDR2 YFSETQ. Losses at the gene ends were 0 bases for V and 4 bases for J; bases not matched to a gene: 5. CDR3 sequence: CASSLVAGGGTEAFF. CDR3 coding DNA: TGCGCCAGCAGCTTGGTAGCAGGGGGCGGCACTGAAGCTTTCTTT.

The V gene is TRBV20-1, the J gene TRBJ2-3; maybe TRBD2 (7 bases). CDR1 is DFQATT and CDR2 is SNEGSKA in the germline V gene (reference sequence). V was trimmed by 6 bases and J by 14 bases, leaving 12 bases between them. This CDR3 contains 9 residues. CDR3 DNA sequence: TGCAGTGCCGGGGGGCCCCCGTATTTT. This codes for CSAGGPPYF.